This T cell receptor beta chain was sequenced for a study of cytotoxic CD8 clonotypes in ibrutinib-treated CLL. Study-wide context: Responses comprised around 24 partial and 2 complete; at median about 68 months, approximately 15 remained remitted and some 12 progressed. Broader study findings: The study found public clonotypes uncommon, contracting or stable on treatment.

Only in-frame clones appear in the TCRdb table, and some are missing; sequencing was by immunoSEQ multiplex PCR. The repertoire includes some 290,000 clones, more than 65% of them detected once, and 6.7% sits in the top ten. Turning to this clone: The target antigen is unknown.

The ends lost 0 bases at V and 3 bases at J; junction bases unmatched: 6. Germline values: CDR1 LGHNA, CDR2 YSLEER. This CDR3 comprises 17 residues. This specimen was PBMCs, taken before ibrutinib treatment. This clonotype originated in a human donor with chronic lymphocytic leukemia. The genes are TRBV4-3 and TRBJ2-7; 12 positions match TRBD2. The chain's CDR3 is CASSQDVTSGGYYEQYF. The CDR3 coding sequence is TGCGCCAGCAGCCAAGATGTGACTAGCGGGGGTTACTACGAGCAGTACTTC.